This T cell receptor (beta chain) was recorded in a study of T cell repertoires in cytomegalovirus infection. The wider study: Public TCR beta signatures provided an indication of both CMV infection and a matching HLA type.

TCRdb ran MiXCR on the reads and lists one entry per CDR3 protein. The data contain 500,000 to 600,000 distinct CDR3 sequences, about 15% of them seen just once; the ten biggest clones take up 20% to 30%. A few counts support this clonotype. CDR3 length: 11 residues. V was trimmed by 5 bases and J by 6 bases, leaving 8 bases between them. Germline lookup yields CDR1 SGHAT and CDR2 FQNNGV. The sequencing input was CD8+ T cells from PBMCs. The gene calls are TRBV11-2 and TRBJ2-7; D remains unclear. This sequence was found in a human donor in good health (CMV status not recorded). Some clones in this sample may be carry-over from other donors' samples. The CDR3, as DNA: TGTGCCAGCAGCCAGAATATCGAGCAGTACTTC. Translating gives CASSQNIEQYF.